Listed below are T cell receptor beta chains from one sample, sequenced in a study of glioma-infiltrating T cells after dendritic cell vaccination. The method was immunoSEQ multiplex PCR; TCRdb's version includes in-frame clones alone and lacks a portion of them. The repertoire holds more than 75,000 clones, with around 86% as singletons. Here the sequenced sample was blood, taken after dendritic cell vaccination. These receptors were taken from a human donor with glioblastoma. CDR3s include the opening cysteine and the closing phenylalanine or tryptophan. A D gene is named only where the DNA matches it firmly. Not all rows give a size; the values are once, few, many and, for expanded clones, a class.

size	D	V	J	CDR3	DNA
NA	NA	TRBV6-6	TRBJ1-2	CASSYSRGYTF	TGTGCCAGCAGTTACTCCCGTGGCTACACCTTC
NA	NA	TRBV29-1	TRBJ1-2	CSVEQGEIGYTF	TGCAGCGTTGAGCAAGGGGAAATTGGCTACACCTTC
once	NA	TRBV27	TRBJ2-6	CASSRSSGANVLTF	TGTGCCAGCAGTCGGAGCTCTGGGGCCAACGTCCTGACTTTC
NA	NA	TRBV2	TRBJ2-2	CASQGDRDTNTGELFF	TGTGCCAGCCAAGGGGACCGGGACACGAACACCGGGGAGCTGTTTTTT
NA	NA	TRBV29-1	TRBJ2-1	CSVPRGGYNEQFF	TGCAGCGTGCCTCGCGGAGGCTACAATGAGCAGTTCTTC
NA	TRBD1	TRBV7-9	TRBJ1-2	CASRPEDRVGYTF	TGTGCCAGCAGGCCCGAAGACAGGGTTGGCTACACCTTC
NA	TRBD2	TRBV5-1	TRBJ2-1	CASSFGLAGLSEQFF	TGCGCCAGCAGCTTTGGACTAGCGGGGCTTAGTGAGCAGTTCTTC
NA	TRBD1	TRBV19	TRBJ1-5	CASNRGGQPQHF	TGTGCCAGTAACAGGGGGGGGCAGCCCCAGCATTTT
NA	TRBD1	TRBV6-1	TRBJ2-1	CASSERGQAYNEQFF	TGTGCCAGCAGTGAACGGGGACAGGCCTACAATGAGCAGTTCTTC
NA	NA	TRBV6-1	TRBJ1-1	CASSTAFGGEAFF	TGTGCCAGCAGTACGGCGTTTGGCGGTGAAGCTTTCTTT
NA	TRBD1	TRBV11-2	TRBJ1-2	CASSLDWTGGTTGGGGYTF	TGTGCCAGCAGCTTAGATTGGACTGGGGGGACGACAGGGGGCGGTGGCTACACCTTC
NA	TRBD1	TRBV25-1	TRBJ2-7	CASRLNGQGHEQYF	TGTGCCAGCAGGTTGAACGGACAGGGTCACGAGCAGTACTTC
NA	NA	TRBV6-5	TRBJ1-4	CASSEDWTVEKLFF	TGTGCCAGCAGTGAAGATTGGACAGTTGAAAAACTGTTTTTT
many	NA	TRBV10-3	TRBJ1-5	CAIRTADQPQHF	TGTGCCATCAGGACAGCCGATCAGCCCCAGCATTTT
NA	NA	TRBV7-9	TRBJ1-6	CASSLEGVSSYNSPLHF	TGTGCCAGCAGCTTAGAAGGAGTGAGCTCCTATAATTCACCCCTCCACTTT
NA	NA	TRBV7-8	TRBJ2-7	CASSLEPRRIYEQYF	TGTGCCAGCAGCTTAGAACCCCGGAGAATCTACGAGCAGTACTTC
NA	NA	TRBV5-4	TRBJ1-5	CASSSTGTPNQPQHF	TGTGCCAGCAGCTCCACCGGGACACCCAATCAGCCCCAGCATTTT
few	TRBD2	TRBV25-1	TRBJ2-1	CASTSTSHNEQFF	TGTGCCAGCACTTCGACTAGCCACAATGAGCAGTTCTTC
NA	TRBD1	TRBV11-2	TRBJ1-4	CASSLGQGPNEKLFF	TGTGCCAGCAGCTTAGGACAGGGCCCTAATGAAAAACTGTTTTTT
NA	TRBD1	TRBV9	TRBJ1-3	CASSAESGQGIAGNTIYF	TGTGCCAGCAGCGCCGAATCGGGACAGGGAATCGCTGGAAACACCATATATTTT
NA	NA	TRBV5-6	TRBJ1-6	CASSLTPPRNSPLHF	TGTGCCAGCAGCTTGACACCCCCCCGAAATTCACCCCTCCACTTT
NA	NA	TRBV6-1	TRBJ2-2	CASSRDFPNTGELFF	TGTGCCAGCAGTAGGGACTTCCCGAACACCGGGGAGCTGTTTTTT
NA	TRBD1	TRBV6-5	TRBJ1-3	CASSDRGNTIYF	TGTGCCAGCAGCGACAGGGGGAACACCATATATTTT
NA	TRBD1	TRBV4-2	TRBJ1-1	CASSRRTGGEDTEAFF	TGTGCCAGCAGCCGACGGACAGGGGGAGAGGACACTGAAGCTTTCTTT
NA	NA	TRBV6-5	TRBJ2-7	CASGNRASYEQYF	TGTGCCAGCGGGAACAGGGCGTCCTACGAGCAGTACTTC
NA	TRBD2	TRBV9	TRBJ2-2	CASSVEAGGLGGELFF	TGTGCCAGCAGCGTAGAGGCGGGGGGGCTCGGCGGGGAGCTGTTTTTT
NA	NA	TRBV14	TRBJ1-2	CASSQQGNYGYTF	TGTGCCAGCAGCCAACAGGGAAACTATGGCTACACCTTC
few	TRBD1	TRBV18	TRBJ1-4	CASSPSTGGEVEKLFF	TGTGCCAGCTCCCCCTCAACAGGGGGCGAAGTCGAAAAACTGTTTTTT
many	NA	TRBV9	TRBJ1-5	CASSVDAASNQPQHF	TGTGCCAGCAGCGTAGATGCGGCTAGCAATCAGCCCCAGCATTTT
NA	NA	TRBV7-6	TRBJ2-7	CASTQGAGAIPYEQYF	TGTGCCAGCACACAAGGTGCGGGGGCCATCCCCTACGAGCAGTACTTC
NA	NA	TRBV7-2	TRBJ2-2	CASSPRGWGTGELFF	TGTGCCAGCAGCCCCAGGGGATGGGGGACCGGGGAGCTGTTTTTT
NA	NA	TRBV7-2	TRBJ1-4	CASSLDFFVGAREKLFF	TGTGCCAGCAGCTTAGATTTTTTCGTAGGGGCGCGGGAAAAACTGTTTTTT
NA	TRBD1	TRBV9	TRBJ1-1	CASSDTAGARVGGWSEAFF	TGTGCCAGCAGCGACACGGCAGGGGCGAGGGTAGGGGGCTGGAGTGAAGCTTTCTTT
NA	NA	TRBV5-1	TRBJ2-3	CASSLASEWDTQYF	TGCGCCAGCAGCTTGGCCTCCGAGTGGGATACGCAGTATTTT
NA	NA	TRBV19	TRBJ2-1	CASSNRVYNEQFF	TGTGCCAGTAGTAACAGGGTTTACAATGAGCAGTTCTTC
few	NA	TRBV11-2	TRBJ1-5	CASSLGESNQPQHF	TGTGCCAGCAGCTTAGGGGAGAGCAATCAGCCCCAGCATTTT
few	TRBD1	TRBV18	TRBJ2-3	CASSPGQVGTDTQYF	TGTGCCAGCTCACCGGGACAGGTCGGCACAGATACGCAGTATTTT
NA	NA	TRBV7-9	TRBJ1-1	CASRTGGRKNTEAFF	TGTGCCAGCAGGACAGGCGGACGGAAGAACACTGAAGCTTTCTTT
NA	NA	TRBV19	TRBJ1-2	CASYQGTGYTF	TGTGCCAGTTACCAGGGTACCGGCTACACCTTC
few	TRBD2	TRBV14	TRBJ2-7	CASTPLAGYEQYF	TGTGCCAGCACCCCCCTAGCGGGCTACGAGCAGTACTTC
NA	NA	TRBV5-6	TRBJ2-7	CASSYRDLRSYEQYF	TGTGCCAGCAGCTACCGGGACTTACGCTCCTACGAGCAGTACTTC
NA	TRBD1	TRBV19	TRBJ1-1	CASSTTDRGTTEAFF	TGTGCCAGTAGTACTACGGACAGGGGCACCACTGAAGCTTTCTTT
NA	NA	TRBV25-1	TRBJ2-1	CASSEAGGGEQFF	TGTGCCAGCAGTGAAGCAGGTGGTGGTGAGCAGTTCTTC
NA	NA	TRBV27	TRBJ1-6	CASSLVQGNNSPLHF	TGTGCCAGCAGTTTAGTACAGGGAAATAATTCACCCCTCCACTTT
NA	TRBD2	TRBV10-3	TRBJ2-3	CAISPNPMSGGQYF	TGTGCCATCAGCCCAAACCCTATGAGCGGGGGACAGTATTTT
NA	TRBD1	TRBV6-5	TRBJ2-5	CASSSRTGIQETQYF	TGTGCCAGCAGTTCTAGGACAGGCATACAAGAGACCCAGTACTTC
NA	NA	TRBV30	TRBJ1-2	CTWGEQSNYGYTF	TGTACCTGGGGTGAACAGAGCAACTATGGCTACACCTTC
once	TRBD2	TRBV6-1	TRBJ2-5	CASSRGGFQETQYF	TGTGCCAGCAGCCGGGGGGGGTTCCAAGAGACCCAGTACTTC
NA	TRBD1	TRBV6-5	TRBJ2-5	CASRPQGAETQYF	TGTGCCAGCAGGCCCCAGGGGGCAGAGACCCAGTACTTC
NA	TRBD1	TRBV19	TRBJ1-2	CASSIYPGGNYGYTF	TGTGCCAGTAGTATTTACCCAGGGGGGAACTATGGCTACACCTTC
NA	TRBD2	TRBV6-6	TRBJ2-1	CASSYPGGTYNEQFF	TGTGCCAGCAGTTACCCGGGGGGGACCTACAATGAGCAGTTCTTC
NA	NA	TRBV7-9	TRBJ1-4	CASSPRDKTTNEKLFF	TGTGCCAGCAGCCCCCGGGACAAGACAACTAATGAAAAACTGTTTTTT
NA	NA	TRBV27	TRBJ2-4	CASGLAKNIQYF	TGTGCCAGCGGCTTAGCCAAAAACATTCAGTACTTC
once	TRBD2	TRBV7-3	TRBJ2-3	CASSLNGGGVTDTQYF	TGTGCCAGCAGCTTAAACGGCGGGGGGGTGACAGATACGCAGTATTTT
NA	TRBD2	TRBV6-1	TRBJ2-7	CASGMGLGSYEQYF	TGTGCCAGCGGAATGGGACTAGGGTCCTACGAGCAGTACTTC